The rows below give T cell receptor beta chains drawn from one sample of a study of CD8 T cells in ankylosing spondylitis. TCRdb processed the 5' RACE reads anew with MiXCR; each CDR3 protein has one entry. The data contain hundreds of thousands of distinct CDR3 sequences, 20% to 25% of them singletons. Material: blood, either unsorted or a sorted T cell fraction (not recorded which). The source of these receptors is a male donor with ankylosing spondylitis or in good health (not recorded which). CDR3s include the opening cysteine and the closing phenylalanine or tryptophan. Each record gives: V gene, clone size, J gene, D gene, CDR3 DNA, CDR3 protein. A D gene is named only where the DNA matches it firmly. Clone size, where shown, is once, few, many, or a class for clones that have expanded.

TRBV25-1	few	TRBJ2-2	TRBD1	TGTGCCACTACGGGACAGGTTAATCCCGGGGAGCTGTTTTTT	CATTGQVNPGELFF
TRBV24-1	NA	TRBJ2-1	NA	TGTGCCACCAGTGACAAGGGGCGTTCCTACAATGAGCAGTTCTTC	CATSDKGRSYNEQFF
TRBV7-8	few	TRBJ1-4	TRBD1	TGTGCCAGCAGCTTAGTTAGGACAGGGAACTCTAATGAAAAACTGTTTTTT	CASSLVRTGNSNEKLFF
TRBV7-9	NA	TRBJ2-7	NA	TGTGCCAGCAGCTTTGGTCCTTCCGAGCAGTACTTC	CASSFGPSEQYF
TRBV12-3/TRBV12-4	few	TRBJ2-7	NA	TGTGCCAGCAGTTCGGACAATGAAGTATACGAGCAGTACTTC	CASSSDNEVYEQYF
TRBV12-3/TRBV12-4	NA	TRBJ2-2	NA	TGTGCCAGCAGCCCTTTGGGTACCGGGGAGCTGTTTTTT	CASSPLGTGELFF
TRBV20-1	NA	TRBJ2-2	TRBD1	TGCAGTGCTAGAAACCCGGGACAGACACTTAACACCGGGGAGCTGTTTTTT	CSARNPGQTLNTGELFF
TRBV7-9	few	TRBJ1-6	NA	TGTGCCAGCAGCCGCCGGGAAAGTAATTCACCCCTCCACTTT	CASSRRESNSPLHF
TRBV2	NA	TRBJ1-2	NA	TGTGCCAGCTTCGGCGGTAACTATGGCTACACCTTC	CASFGGNYGYTF
TRBV7-6	few	TRBJ2-1	TRBD1	TGTGCCAGCACCCCGACAGGGGTTTCATCCTACAATGAGCAGTTCTTC	CASTPTGVSSYNEQFF
TRBV7-3	NA	TRBJ2-3	TRBD2	TGTGCCAGCAGCATACTAGCGGGGGGGTTAGATACGCAGTATTTT	CASSILAGGLDTQYF
TRBV7-6	NA	TRBJ2-1	NA	TGTGCCAGCAGCCCCCCTAGCGTGGATTTGGATGAGCAGTTCTTC	CASSPPSVDLDEQFF
TRBV20-1	few	TRBJ2-7	NA	TGCAGTGCTAGAGACCCTAAGGGTTATCCCTACGAGCAGTACTTC	CSARDPKGYPYEQYF
TRBV6-6	few	TRBJ2-7	NA	TGTGCCAGCAGTTACTCGGTAGCCGGCGAGCAGTACTTC	CASSYSVAGEQYF
TRBV6-1	NA	TRBJ1-2	TRBD1	TGTGCCAGCAGCGCCCCCGGACAGGGCGACGGCTACACCTTC	CASSAPGQGDGYTF
TRBV7-9	NA	TRBJ1-2	NA	TGTGCCAGCAGCTCGGGGTTGTGGGCTGGCTACACCTTC	CASSSGLWAGYTF